A single sample is the source of the 5 T cell receptor beta chains below, sequenced in a study of blood T cells in healthy people across ages (dated by TCRdb to the mid-2010s). Library preparation was by 5' RACE. This sample was sequenced with an Illumina HiSeq 2500. A second PCR of about 6 to 11 cycles was performed with a sample-barcoded 5' primer and a J-beta primer mix. The public sequencing data were trimmed at Q25 with fastp and processed into clonotypes with MiXCR by TCRdb, which kept only in-frame beta chains. Each entry merges the rows of one CDR3 protein and shows their most common DNA and genes. This sample is represented by 1,500,000 or so distinct CDR3 sequences; approximately 59% of them were singletons. Together, the top ten hold 6.5% to 8.5% of the sample. Sequencing used blood. These receptors all come from a man aged 18-30 years in good health.

This chain joins TRBV7-9 and TRBJ2-1, with 10 bases fitting TRBD2. The germline gives CDR1 SEHNR, CDR2 FQNEAQ (reference sequence). The CDR3 runs 17 residues. V lost 6 bases, J lost 6 bases, and 14 bases stayed unmatched. This CDR3 reads CASRTLNLAGGFNEQFF. The DNA for the CDR3 is TGTGCCAGCAGGACCCTTAATTTAGCGGGGGGTTTCAATGAGCAGTTCTTC.

J is TRBJ2-1 and V is TRBV24-1; a weak D match, TRBD1 (6 bases). This CDR3 comprises 17 residues. V lost 3 bases to trimming and J lost 4 bases, with 18 bases between them. Germline V gene sequence: CDR1 KGHDR, CDR2 SFDVKD. Written as DNA, the CDR3 is TGTGCCACCAGTGATCTATCCCCCGGGACAAGGTACAATGAGCAGTTCTTC. This translates into CATSDLSPGTRYNEQFF.

V is TRBV4-1 and J is TRBJ2-5; 7 bases are a match to TRBD2. The germline V gene has CDR1 MGHRA and CDR2 YSYEKL. J was trimmed by 3 bases and V by 4 bases; bases with no gene match: 5. The CDR3 covers 14 residues. As DNA, the CDR3 is TGCGCCAGCAGCCTCCGGGACTACGAAGAGACCCAGTACTTC. Translated: CASSLRDYEETQYF.

This clonotype showed up many times. This rearrangement joins TRBV10-3 to TRBJ2-7; D is perhaps TRBD1 (6 bases). Germline assignment: CDR1 ENHRY and CDR2 SYGVKD. Trimming took off 7 bases at V and 2 bases at J, with 15 bases between the two ends. The CDR3 covers 14 residues. The CDR3, as DNA: TGTGCCATCAAAGGCAGGGGACCAGCCTACGAGCAGTACTTC. As protein: CAIKGRGPAYEQYF.

Only a few counts were recorded for this clonotype. The V gene is TRBV24-1, the J gene TRBJ1-4; D not certain. Germline values: CDR1 KGHDR, CDR2 SFDVKD. This CDR3 has 13 residues. The V end was cut by 3 bases, the J end by 8 bases, with 9 bases between. CDR3 region: CATSDVASEKLFF. CDR3 nucleotide sequence: TGTGCCACCAGTGATGTCGCGTCGGAAAAACTGTTTTTT.